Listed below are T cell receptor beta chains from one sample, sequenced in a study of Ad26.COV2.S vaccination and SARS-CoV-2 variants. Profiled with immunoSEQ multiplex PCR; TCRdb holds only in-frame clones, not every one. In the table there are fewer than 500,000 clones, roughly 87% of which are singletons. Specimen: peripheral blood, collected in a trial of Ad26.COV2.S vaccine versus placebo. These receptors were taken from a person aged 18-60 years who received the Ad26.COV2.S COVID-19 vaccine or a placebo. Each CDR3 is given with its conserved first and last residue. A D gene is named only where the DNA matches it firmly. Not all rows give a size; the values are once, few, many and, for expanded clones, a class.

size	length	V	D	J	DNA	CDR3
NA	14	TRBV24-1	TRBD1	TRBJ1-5	TGTGCCACCAGTGGAGGGGGCAGCAATCAGCCCCAGCATTTT	CATSGGGSNQPQHF
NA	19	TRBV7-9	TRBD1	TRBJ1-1	TGTGCCAGCAGCTCCCTCGGCGGGGACAAGACAGGGGCCGACACTGAAGCTTTCTTT	CASSSLGGDKTGADTEAFF
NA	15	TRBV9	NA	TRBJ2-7	TGTGCCAGCAGCGTAGTAGGTGACGGCCAAGGCGAGCAGTACTTC	CASSVVGDGQGEQYF
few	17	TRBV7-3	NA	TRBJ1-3	TGTGCCAGCAGCTTATCGGGGGGCGCGTCGGCTGGAAACACCATATATTTT	CASSLSGGASAGNTIYF
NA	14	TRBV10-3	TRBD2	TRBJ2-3	TGTGCCATCAGTGTAGCGGGGGGCACAGATACGCAGTATTTT	CAISVAGGTDTQYF
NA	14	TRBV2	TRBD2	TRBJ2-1	TGTGCCAGCTCAGGACTAGCGGGAAACGGTGAGCAGTTCTTC	CASSGLAGNGEQFF
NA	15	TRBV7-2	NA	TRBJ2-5	TGTGCCAGCAGCTTAGCATGGGGAGGCCAAGAGACCCAGTACTTC	CASSLAWGGQETQYF
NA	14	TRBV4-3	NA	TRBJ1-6	TGCGCCAGCAGCCAAGATCTTTCCGGCGAAGCCCTCCACTTT	CASSQDLSGEALHF
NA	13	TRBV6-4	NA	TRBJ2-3	TGTGCCAGCAGTGCCGACTGGCTAGATACGCAGTATTTT	CASSADWLDTQYF
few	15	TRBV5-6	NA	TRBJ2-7	TGTGCCAGCGCACTAATAGCGGCGGACTACTCCGAGCAGTACTTC	CASALIAADYSEQYF
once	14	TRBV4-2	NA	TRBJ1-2	TGTGCCAGCAGCCAAGAGGGACGTAACTATGGCTACACCTTC	CASSQEGRNYGYTF
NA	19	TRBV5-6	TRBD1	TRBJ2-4	TGTGCCAGCAGCCCTTCGACAGGGTGGAAAGAAGTAGCCAAAAACATTCAGTACTTC	CASSPSTGWKEVAKNIQYF
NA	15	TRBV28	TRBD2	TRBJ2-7	TGTGCCAGCAGTCGGCCCGGGACTAGGACCTACGAGCAGTACTTC	CASSRPGTRTYEQYF
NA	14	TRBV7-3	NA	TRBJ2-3	TGTGCCAGCAGCTCTATCTCTAGCACAGATACGCAGTATTTT	CASSSISSTDTQYF
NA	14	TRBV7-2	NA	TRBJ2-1	TGTGCCAGCAGCTTAGCACCCCCCTACAATGAGCAGTTCTTC	CASSLAPPYNEQFF
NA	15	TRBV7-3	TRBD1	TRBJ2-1	TGTGCCAGCAGCCCGCGACAGGGGCCATACAATGAGCAGTTCTTC	CASSPRQGPYNEQFF
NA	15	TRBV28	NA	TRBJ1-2	TGTGCCAGCAGTTTAGCGACGGAGCTTAGCTATGGCTACACCTTC	CASSLATELSYGYTF
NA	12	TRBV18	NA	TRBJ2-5	TGTGCCAGCTCCCGAGGTCAAGAGACCCAGTACTTC	CASSRGQETQYF
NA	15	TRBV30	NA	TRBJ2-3	TGTGCCTGGAGTCCGGCCGAGGCAGGGCAAGATACGCAGTATTTT	CAWSPAEAGQDTQYF
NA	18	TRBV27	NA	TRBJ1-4	TGTGCCAGCAGTTTATGGGCCTCCCCGACAGGTCTTAATGAAAAACTGTTTTTT	CASSLWASPTGLNEKLFF
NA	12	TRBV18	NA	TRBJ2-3	TGTGCCAGCTCACCACGCACAGATACGCAGTATTTT	CASSPRTDTQYF
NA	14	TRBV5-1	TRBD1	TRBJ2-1	TGCGCCAGCAACCGGGACAGGGGGTACAATGAGCAGTTCTTC	CASNRDRGYNEQFF
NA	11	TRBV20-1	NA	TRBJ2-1	TGCAGTGCAAAACTAGGGGAGGAGCAGTTCTTC	CSAKLGEEQFF
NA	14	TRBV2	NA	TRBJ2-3	TGTGCCAGCAGTGTACTGACTAGCACAGATACGCAGTATTTT	CASSVLTSTDTQYF
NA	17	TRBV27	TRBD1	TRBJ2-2	TGTGCCAGCAGAAAGTCCCCGGGACAGGGGGCCGCCGGGGAGCTGTTTTTT	CASRKSPGQGAAGELFF
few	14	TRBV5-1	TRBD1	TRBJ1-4	TGCGCCAGCAGCTTCCTGACAGGGGGAGAAAAACTGTTTTTT	CASSFLTGGEKLFF
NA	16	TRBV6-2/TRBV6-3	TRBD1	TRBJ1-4	TGTGCCAGCAGTCGGACAGGAGGGGCAACTAATGAAAAACTGTTTTTT	CASSRTGGATNEKLFF
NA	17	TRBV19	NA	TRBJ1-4	TGTGCCAGTAGTATGGTCCTCGGAGGGGGAACTAATGAAAAACTGTTTTTT	CASSMVLGGGTNEKLFF
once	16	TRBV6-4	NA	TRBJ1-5	TGTGCCGGAGCCCCAGGGGCCCCCTATAGCAATCAGCCCCAGCATTTT	CAGAPGAPYSNQPQHF
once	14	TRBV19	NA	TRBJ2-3	TGTGCCAGTAGTATAGGGGTCCAGACCGACTCGCAGTATTTT	CASSIGVQTDSQYF
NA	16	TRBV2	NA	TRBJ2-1	TGTGCCAGCAATCCACGGCGGCTCTATTCCTACAATGAGCAGTTCTTC	CASNPRRLYSYNEQFF
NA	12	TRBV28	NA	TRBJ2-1	TGTGCCAGCAGTTCCCTTTACAATGAGCAGTTCTTC	CASSSLYNEQFF
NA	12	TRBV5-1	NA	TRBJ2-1	TGCGCCAGCAGCTTGGGTAAAAATGAGCAGTTCTTC	CASSLGKNEQFF
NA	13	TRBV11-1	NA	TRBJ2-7	TGTGCCAGCAGCTTAAGCGAGCTATACGAGCAGTACTTC	CASSLSELYEQYF
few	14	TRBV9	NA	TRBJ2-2	TGTGCCAGCAGCGTAGCTAGAGATACCGGGGAGCTGTTTTTT	CASSVARDTGELFF
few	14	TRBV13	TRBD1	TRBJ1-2	TGTGCCAGCAGCCCGGGACAGGGCGTCTATGGCTACACCTTC	CASSPGQGVYGYTF
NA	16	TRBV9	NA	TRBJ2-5	TGTGCCAGCAGCCCTAGCTTCGAGGAAGACCAAGAGACCCAGTACTTC	CASSPSFEEDQETQYF
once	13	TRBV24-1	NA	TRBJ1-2	TGTGCCACCAGTGTGGGCCTTAACTATGGCTACACCTTC	CATSVGLNYGYTF
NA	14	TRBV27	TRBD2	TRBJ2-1	TGTGCCAGCAGCGTCGCGACTAGCGGCAATGAGCAGTTCTTC	CASSVATSGNEQFF
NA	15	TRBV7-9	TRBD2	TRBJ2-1	TGTGCCAGCAGGTCGCTAGCGGGAGTTGTCGATGAGCAGTTCTTC	CASRSLAGVVDEQFF
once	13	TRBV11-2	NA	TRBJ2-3	TGTGCCAGCAGCTTAGTATGGACAGATACGCAGTATTTT	CASSLVWTDTQYF
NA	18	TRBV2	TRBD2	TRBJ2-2	TGTGCCAGCAGTGAATCACACCCGGGGGGGCCCTACACCGGGGAGCTGTTTTTT	CASSESHPGGPYTGELFF
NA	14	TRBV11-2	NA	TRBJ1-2	TGTGCCAGCAGCCCCACGCTGGGGGCGCGGGGCTACACCTTC	CASSPTLGARGYTF
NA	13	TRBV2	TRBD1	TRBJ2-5	TGTGCCAGCAGTACCGGGACAGAAGAGACCCAGTACTTC	CASSTGTEETQYF
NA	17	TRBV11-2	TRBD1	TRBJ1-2	TGTGCCAGCAGCTTAGGGGGGACGGGGACAGGGCTTATCGGCTACACCTTC	CASSLGGTGTGLIGYTF
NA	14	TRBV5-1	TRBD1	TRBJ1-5	TGCGCCAGCAGCGTAGGGACAGGAAATCAGCCCCAGCATTTT	CASSVGTGNQPQHF
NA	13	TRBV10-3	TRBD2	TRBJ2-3	TGTGCCATCAATCAACTAGCGACAGATACGCAGTATTTT	CAINQLATDTQYF
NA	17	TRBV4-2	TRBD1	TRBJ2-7	TGTGCCAGCAGTCAAGGTGAAGGCAGGGGGTTATCCTACGAGCAGTACTTC	CASSQGEGRGLSYEQYF
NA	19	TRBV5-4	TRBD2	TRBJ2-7	TGTGCCAGCAGCTTGGCCCCTCACAGAACCGGGACTAGCGGCTACGAGCAGTACTTC	CASSLAPHRTGTSGYEQYF
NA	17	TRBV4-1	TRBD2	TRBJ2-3	TGCGCCAGCAGCCTAGGGACTAGCGGGAGTAGCACAGATACGCAGTATTTT	CASSLGTSGSSTDTQYF
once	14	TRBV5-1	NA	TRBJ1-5	TGCGCCAGCGCGACGACAGTGGGCAATCAGCCCCAGCATTTT	CASATTVGNQPQHF
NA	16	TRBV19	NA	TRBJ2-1	TGTGCCAGTAGTATACCGGGCAGAAGCTCCTACAATGAGCAGTTCTTC	CASSIPGRSSYNEQFF
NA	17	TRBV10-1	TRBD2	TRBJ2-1	TGCGCCAGCAGCCCTATCTGCCGGGAGGGGTTTTACAATGAGCAGTTCTTC	CASSPICREGFYNEQFF